The 3 T cell receptor beta chains below were found in one sample sequenced in a study of cytomegalovirus exposure and HLA in healthy donors. Amplification used 60 Vbeta primers and 13 Jbeta primers. The assay was immunoSEQ multiplex PCR, and TCRdb's table has in-frame clones only and misses some. The sample lists about 100,000 clones; roughly 77% were seen once. The sequencing input was PBMCs. Receptors were obtained from a man between 25 and 39 years old in good health and CMV-seronegative.

The table lists this clone with a few counts. This chain connects TRBV19 to TRBJ2-3, with D perhaps matching TRBD2 (6 bases). Germline V gene data show CDR1 as LNHDA and CDR2 as SQIVND (reference sequence). With 7 bases removed from V and 0 bases from J, the gap between germline ends came to 11 bases. The CDR3 is made up of 14 amino acids. The CDR3 DNA is TGTGCCAGTACGGGACTGGCTAGCACAGATACGCAGTATTTT. Translation: CASTGLASTDTQYF.

This clone was detected only once. This sequence joins TRBV27 and TRBJ1-4; D may be TRBD1 (5 bases). Trimming stripped 3 bases from V and 7 bases from J, with 9 bases between. Per the germline V gene, CDR1 is MNHEY and CDR2 is SMNVEV (reference sequence). The CDR3 has 13 residues. CDR3 DNA: TGTGCCAGCAGTTTCCAGGGAGGTGAAAAACTGTTTTTT. Encoded protein: CASSFQGGEKLFF.

The rearrangement uses TRBV12-5 and TRBJ2-3, with D perhaps matching TRBD1 (6 bases). Trimming stripped 9 bases from V and 0 bases from J, with 13 bases between. Germline CDR1 reads LGHNT; CDR2 reads FRNRAP. This CDR3 has 14 amino acids. The CDR3 region is CASSSDRSTDTQYF. As DNA, the CDR3 is TGTGCTAGCAGCTCGGACAGAAGCACAGATACGCAGTATTTT.